This TCR beta chain was sequenced in a study of T-cell reconstitution after alpha-beta-depleted transplantation in children. Unique molecular identifiers were incorporated when the TCRbeta library was constructed. TCRdb recomputed calls from the PCR reads with MiXCR, one row per CDR3 protein. The repertoire holds 350,000 to 500,000 distinct CDR3 sequences, with around two fifths as singletons. The germline V and J ends were trimmed by 2 bases and 6 bases, with 12 bases remaining between them. CDR1 SGDLS and CDR2 YYNGEE come from the germline V gene. This CDR3 contains 14 residues. A word on this clonotype: Its antigen is currently unknown.

Study observations and caveats: Newly produced T cells mostly provided counts and TCRbeta diversity after one year, as hyperexpanded clones declined. Alpha-beta T cells present about two months after transplant were reported to originate from several hundred expanded graft clones. After transplant, high TCRbeta diversity at day 60 in some patients arose from surviving recipient T cells and thymic progenitors.

The TCR originated in a girl aged 2 to 10 with aplastic anemia, due to receive a stem cell transplant. The material was PBMCs, obtained before TCRalphabeta/CD19-depleted stem cell transplant. The chain combines TRBV9 with TRBJ2-1, with a tentative D call TRBD2 (6 bases). The CDR3 protein is CASSVSGAPNEQFF. CDR3 DNA: TGTGCCAGCAGCGTTAGCGGAGCCCCCAATGAGCAGTTCTTC.